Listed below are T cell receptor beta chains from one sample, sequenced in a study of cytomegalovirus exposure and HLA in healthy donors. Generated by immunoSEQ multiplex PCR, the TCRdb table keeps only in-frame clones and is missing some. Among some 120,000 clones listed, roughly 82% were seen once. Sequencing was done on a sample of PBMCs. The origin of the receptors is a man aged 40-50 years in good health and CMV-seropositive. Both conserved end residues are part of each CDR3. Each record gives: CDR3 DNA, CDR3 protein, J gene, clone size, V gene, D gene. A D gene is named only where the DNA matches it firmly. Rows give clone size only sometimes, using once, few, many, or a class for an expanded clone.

cdr3_nt: TGTGCCAGCAGCTTATCTGGGACTAGCGGGAGCCCAGATACGCAGTATTTT
cdr3_aa: CASSLSGTSGSPDTQYF
j_call: TRBJ2-3
clone_size: few
v_call: TRBV7-2
d_call: TRBD2

cdr3_nt: TGTGCCAGCAGTGAAGCGGGGGATACAGATACGCAGTATTTT
cdr3_aa: CASSEAGDTDTQYF
j_call: TRBJ2-3
clone_size: once
v_call: TRBV25-1
d_call: TRBD2

cdr3_nt: TGTGCCAGCAGCCAAGATAACAGGGCCTACGAGCAGTACTTC
cdr3_aa: CASSQDNRAYEQYF
j_call: TRBJ2-7
clone_size: few
v_call: TRBV14
d_call: NA

cdr3_nt: TGTGCCAGCAGCGCCATAGCGGGGAAAGGACAAGAGACCCAGTACTTC
cdr3_aa: CASSAIAGKGQETQYF
j_call: TRBJ2-5
clone_size: NA
v_call: TRBV7-9
d_call: TRBD2

cdr3_nt: TGTGCTAGCAGCTTAGCCAGCGGGACAGATACGCAGTATTTT
cdr3_aa: CASSLASGTDTQYF
j_call: TRBJ2-3
clone_size: NA
v_call: TRBV7-7
d_call: NA

cdr3_nt: TGTGCCAGCTCACGAGGACAAAGCTCTGGAAACACCATATATTTT
cdr3_aa: CASSRGQSSGNTIYF
j_call: TRBJ1-3
clone_size: NA
v_call: TRBV18
d_call: NA

cdr3_nt: TGTGCCAGCTCACCCAATACAAACAGGGTCTCCTACGAGCAGTACTTC
cdr3_aa: CASSPNTNRVSYEQYF
j_call: TRBJ2-7
clone_size: NA
v_call: TRBV18
d_call: NA

cdr3_nt: TGTGCCAGCAGCTTCCAGGGCGGCCTAATCGGAAGTTCACCCCTCCACTTT
cdr3_aa: CASSFQGGLIGSSPLHF
j_call: TRBJ1-6
clone_size: NA
v_call: TRBV11-2
d_call: NA

cdr3_nt: TGTGCCAGCTCAACCCGGAAGGAGCACAATGAGCAGTTCTTC
cdr3_aa: CASSTRKEHNEQFF
j_call: TRBJ2-1
clone_size: NA
v_call: TRBV18
d_call: NA

cdr3_nt: TGTGCCAGCAGTTTAAGCTACTCTGGAAACACCATATATTTT
cdr3_aa: CASSLSYSGNTIYF
j_call: TRBJ1-3
clone_size: NA
v_call: TRBV28
d_call: NA

cdr3_nt: TGTGCCAGCAGCTCCGGGGGCAGGGGAGGGCCGTACTATGGCTACACCTTC
cdr3_aa: CASSSGGRGGPYYGYTF
j_call: TRBJ1-2
clone_size: few
v_call: TRBV7-9
d_call: NA

cdr3_nt: TGTGCCAGTAGTAGGGACACCACCTCAATCTCCTATGGCTACACCTTC
cdr3_aa: CASSRDTTSISYGYTF
j_call: TRBJ1-2
clone_size: NA
v_call: TRBV19
d_call: NA

cdr3_nt: TGTGCCATCAGTGACAATTCCGCGCAAGAGACCCAGTACTTC
cdr3_aa: CAISDNSAQETQYF
j_call: TRBJ2-5
clone_size: NA
v_call: TRBV10-3
d_call: NA

cdr3_nt: TGTGCCAGCAGCCCGAATGGACAGGAAGGGTATGGCTACACCTTC
cdr3_aa: CASSPNGQEGYGYTF
j_call: TRBJ1-2
clone_size: few
v_call: TRBV7-3
d_call: TRBD1

cdr3_nt: TGTGCCAGCAGTGTTGGGGGGACCATCTCCTACGAGCAGTACTTC
cdr3_aa: CASSVGGTISYEQYF
j_call: TRBJ2-7
clone_size: NA
v_call: TRBV6-1
d_call: NA

cdr3_nt: TGCGCCAGCAGCCAAGGCGAGTGGTACTATGGCTACACCTTC
cdr3_aa: CASSQGEWYYGYTF
j_call: TRBJ1-2
clone_size: medium-sized
v_call: TRBV4-3
d_call: NA

cdr3_nt: TGTGCCAGCAGCTTAACCGACAGGAACACCGGGGAGCTGTTTTTT
cdr3_aa: CASSLTDRNTGELFF
j_call: TRBJ2-2
clone_size: NA
v_call: TRBV13
d_call: NA

cdr3_nt: TGTGCCAGCAGTTTAACAGGAGATAATTCACCCCTCCACTTT
cdr3_aa: CASSLTGDNSPLHF
j_call: TRBJ1-6
clone_size: NA
v_call: TRBV28
d_call: NA

cdr3_nt: TGCGCCAGCAGCCAAGAAACAATCTCTGGAAACACCATATATTTT
cdr3_aa: CASSQETISGNTIYF
j_call: TRBJ1-3
clone_size: NA
v_call: TRBV4-1
d_call: NA

cdr3_nt: TGTGCCAGCACTAACCTGGGTGGGGGGGGCGGGAATGAGCAGTTCTTC
cdr3_aa: CASTNLGGGGGNEQFF
j_call: TRBJ2-1
clone_size: NA
v_call: TRBV6-6
d_call: NA

cdr3_nt: TGCGCCAGCAGCCCGGCACGGGGTACAACCGACAATGAGCAGTTCTTC
cdr3_aa: CASSPARGTTDNEQFF
j_call: TRBJ2-1
clone_size: NA
v_call: TRBV5-1
d_call: NA

cdr3_nt: TGTGCCAGCACCCTCAGCTCCTACAATGAGCAGTTCTTC
cdr3_aa: CASTLSSYNEQFF
j_call: TRBJ2-1
clone_size: NA
v_call: TRBV2
d_call: NA

cdr3_nt: TGTGCCAGCAGCTCTCTGCAGGGCTATGGCTACACCTTC
cdr3_aa: CASSSLQGYGYTF
j_call: TRBJ1-2
clone_size: few
v_call: TRBV13
d_call: NA

cdr3_nt: TGTGCCAGCAGCCAACAGGGGGCTTATTATTCACCCCTCCACTTT
cdr3_aa: CASSQQGAYYSPLHF
j_call: TRBJ1-6
clone_size: NA
v_call: TRBV14
d_call: TRBD1

cdr3_nt: TGCGCCAGCAGCCCGCGGGGACTTGCGGGGGGATCAGATACGCAGTATTTT
cdr3_aa: CASSPRGLAGGSDTQYF
j_call: TRBJ2-3
clone_size: once
v_call: TRBV4-3
d_call: TRBD2

cdr3_nt: TGTGCCAGCAGTTACACGGACAGGCCGCCCTACTACGAGCAGTACTTC
cdr3_aa: CASSYTDRPPYYEQYF
j_call: TRBJ2-7
clone_size: few
v_call: TRBV6-5
d_call: TRBD1

cdr3_nt: TGTGCCAGCAGTGAATTTCGGGGGGACACTGAAGCTTTCTTT
cdr3_aa: CASSEFRGDTEAFF
j_call: TRBJ1-1
clone_size: NA
v_call: TRBV6-5
d_call: NA

cdr3_nt: TGTGCCAGCAGCTTGGAGGGGGACTACAATGAGCAGTTCTTC
cdr3_aa: CASSLEGDYNEQFF
j_call: TRBJ2-1
clone_size: NA
v_call: TRBV5-4
d_call: NA